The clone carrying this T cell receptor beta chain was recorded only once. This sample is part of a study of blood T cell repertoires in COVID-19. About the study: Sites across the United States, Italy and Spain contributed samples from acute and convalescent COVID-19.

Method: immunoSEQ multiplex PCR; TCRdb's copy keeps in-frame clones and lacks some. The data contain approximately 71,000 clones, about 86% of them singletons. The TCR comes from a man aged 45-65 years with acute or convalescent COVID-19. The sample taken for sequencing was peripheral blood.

The CDR3 here is CASSSPWAPNTEAFF. For the CDR3, the DNA is TGTGCCAGCAGTTCACCCTGGGCCCCTAACACTGAAGCTTTCTTT. The chain couples TRBV28 to TRBJ1-1; D is ambiguous. The CDR3 is 15 amino acids. Trimming took 4 bases from V and 2 from J, leaving 14 bases between them. CDR1 and CDR2 from the germline V gene are MDHEN and SYDVKM.